The 32 T cell receptor beta chains presented below share a single source sample, sequenced in a study of brain T cells in children with intractable seizures (TCRdb year 2021). The time point tag for this specimen amounts to: resected brain tissue, or blood drawn just prior to surgery. The receptor library was made with the immunoSEQ multiplex PCR assay. TCRdb limited this immuneACCESS table to in-frame rearrangements with V and J called. A share of clones is missing; checked studies link under half to unresolved V genes, and the rest is unexplained. This sample comprises about 120,000 clones, 94% of them detected only once. Around 4.1% of the sample is taken by the ten largest. Source: peripheral blood, taken at surgery. Receptor source: a boy in the first two years of life with hemimegalencephaly and intractable seizures.

The genes are TRBV9 and TRBJ2-7; perhaps D is TRBD1 or TRBD2 (5 bases each). Trimming shortened V by 4 bases and J by 2 bases, and 13 bases separated the two germline ends. The CDR3 contains 14 residues. Germline V gives CDR1 SGDLS, CDR2 YYNGEE. CDR3 DNA: TGTGCCAGCAGCCCCCCCGGGACGGCCTACGAGCAGTACTTC. This gives the protein CASSPPGTAYEQYF.

The chain employs TRBV5-1 and TRBJ2-3; a weak D match, TRBD1 (5 bases). Trimming cost V 4 bases and J 2 bases, with 17 bases left between them. Germline V lookup: CDR1 SGHRS, CDR2 YFSETQ. This CDR3 has 16 residues. Here the CDR3 DNA reads TGCGCCAGCAGCACGAATGGACATTGGACCACAGATACGCAGTATTTT. Encoded protein: CASSTNGHWTTDTQYF.

V and J are TRBV2 and TRBJ2-7; D is undetermined. CDR3 size: 13 residues. CDR1 is SNHLY and CDR2 is FYNNEI in the germline V gene. Deletions cut 11 bases from V and 0 bases from J, with 14 bases between. Here the CDR3 reads CAAAASGSYEQYF. The DNA for the CDR3 is TGTGCCGCGGCGGCTTCCGGCTCCTACGAGCAGTACTTC.

The chain couples TRBV28 to TRBJ2-3, with 7 bases aligning to TRBD2. There are 15 residues in the CDR3. J lost 2 bases, V lost 5 bases, and 7 bases had no gene match. Germline assignment: CDR1 MDHEN and CDR2 SYDVKM. CDR3 coding DNA: TGTGCCAGCAGTCTCCAAGCGGGAACCACAGATACGCAGTATTTT. Protein product: CASSLQAGTTDTQYF.

This clone was found a few times. V and J are TRBV28 and TRBJ1-6; 7 positions match TRBD1. The CDR3 totals 16 residues. V lost 5 bases and J lost 6; bases outside the gene matches: 10. The V gene's germline CDR1 is MDHEN and CDR2 SYDVKM. The CDR3 sequence: CASSLPPRDSNSPLHF. The CDR3 DNA is TGTGCCAGCAGTCTCCCTCCCCGGGACAGTAATTCACCCCTCCACTTT.

This sequence joins TRBV19 and TRBJ2-7; 7 positions agree with TRBD1. This CDR3 region has 13 residues. The germline V gene encodes CDR1 LNHDA and CDR2 SQIVND (reference sequence). V trimming: 4 bases; J trimming: 3 bases; junction bases outside the gene matches: 3. CDR3 protein: CASSTRDSYEQYF. The CDR3 nucleotides read TGTGCCAGTAGTACCCGGGACAGCTACGAGCAGTACTTC.

The genes are TRBV5-1 and TRBJ2-2, with 8 bases fitting TRBD2. In germline, CDR1 is SGHRS, CDR2 YFSETQ. Trimming cost V 4 bases and J 3 bases; bases outside gene matches: 8. The CDR3 loop spans 16 amino acids. DNA for the CDR3: TGCGCCAGCAGCCCAGGCGCCGGGGGGGACACCGGGGAGCTGTTTTTT. It yields the protein CASSPGAGGDTGELFF.

The chain employs TRBV28 and TRBJ1-2; D remains ambiguous. The CDR3 consists of 13 residues. The V end was cut by 3 bases, the J end by 4 bases, with 9 bases between. Germline assignment: CDR1 MDHEN and CDR2 SYDVKM. The CDR3 DNA reads TGTGCCAGCAGTTTTCAGTCTGGCTATGGCTACACCTTC. This translates into CASSFQSGYGYTF.

The V and J genes are TRBV12-3 or TRBV12-4 and TRBJ1-4; D is unresolved. Between the trimmed V and J ends, which lost 6 bases and 8 bases, there was a span of 10 bases. The CDR3 runs 12 residues. The CDR3 region has the DNA TGTGCCAGCAGCTTTTTCTCGGAAAAACTGTTTTTT. Protein: CASSFFSEKLFF.

The V call is TRBV4-1, the J call TRBJ1-1; TRBD1 aligns across 8 bases. The germline V gene encodes CDR1 MGHRA and CDR2 YSYEKL. This CDR3 is 14 amino acids long. V was pared by 4 bases and J by 7 bases, with 8 bases of the junction left unmatched. CDR3 sequence: CASSPYGQGSEAFF. In DNA form, the CDR3 reads TGCGCCAGCAGCCCTTACGGACAGGGTAGTGAAGCTTTCTTT.

The J gene is TRBJ2-7, the V gene TRBV3-1 (or the pseudogene TRBV3-2); D call uncertain. This CDR3 spans 11 amino acids. V was clipped by 1 base and J by 5 bases, with 3 bases between them. Germline values: CDR1 LGHDT, CDR2 YNNKEL (reference sequence). The CDR3: CASSQVNEQYF. The CDR3 DNA reads as TGTGCCAGCAGCCAAGTCAACGAGCAGTACTTC.

The CDR3 DNA follows: TGCGCCAGCAGTCCGGGACAACCAGAGACTGAAGCTTTCTTT. It yields the protein CASSPGQPETEAFF. V is TRBV23-1 and J is TRBJ1-1; perhaps TRBD1 as D (6 bases). TRBV23-1 belongs to the ORF category, with a function that is uncertain. The CDR3 covers 14 residues. V was cut by 4 bases and J by 5 bases, with 14 bases left in between.

This clone has just one count. The V gene is TRBV5-1, the J gene TRBJ2-1, with unresolved D. The V and J ends lost 4 bases and 7 bases respectively, with 9 bases between them. The length of the CDR3 is 12 residues. The germline V gene has CDR1 SGHRS and CDR2 YFSETQ. CDR3 residues: CASSQNRNEQFF. The DNA for the CDR3 is TGCGCCAGCAGCCAGAACCGAAATGAGCAGTTCTTC.

A single count supports this clone. The genes are TRBV21-1 and TRBJ2-5. TRBV21-1 is described as a pseudogene. This CDR3 spans 15 amino acids. The CDR3 region is CASSKGPGEKETQYF. The CDR3 region has the DNA TGTGCCAGCAGCAAAGGACCGGGCGAGAAAGAGACCCAGTACTTC.

The rearrangement links TRBV29-1 to TRBJ1-5, with D maybe TRBD1 (5 bases). V was shortened by 4 bases and J by 0 bases, with 7 bases between the two germline ends. Germline CDR1 is SQVTM and CDR2 is ANQGSEA. The CDR3 totals 13 residues. The CDR3 region is CSVGGDSNQPQHF. Written as DNA, the CDR3 is TGCAGCGTTGGAGGGGATAGCAATCAGCCCCAGCATTTT. Full variable domain (remainder filled in from reference TRBV29-1 and TRBJ1-5): SAVISQKPSRDICQRGTSLTIQCQVDSQVTMMFWYRQQPGQSLTLIATANQGSEATYESGFVIDKFPISRPNLTFSTLTVSNMSPEDSSIYLCSVGGDSNQPQHFGDGTRLSIL.

CDR3 bases: TGCGCCAGCAGCTTTTCGGGACCGAGCGGGAGAGGCGCCTACGAGCAGTACTTC. It specifies CASSFSGPSGRGAYEQYF. This rearrangement joins TRBV5-1 to TRBJ2-7; the match to TRBD2 covers 8 bases. CDR1 SGHRS and CDR2 YFSETQ come from the germline V gene. CDR3 length: 18 amino acids. Losses at the gene ends were 2 bases for V and 2 bases for J; bases not matched to a gene: 15.

The chain employs TRBV6-4 and TRBJ2-7; D unclear. The germline gives CDR1 MRHNA, CDR2 SNTAGT. The CDR3 is made up of 11 amino acids. Trimming removed 2 bases at V and 2 bases at J, with 1 base between. The DNA for the CDR3 is TGTGCCAGCAGTGACACCTACGAGCAGTACTTC. It is translated as CASSDTYEQYF.

This clone was found once. This chain uses TRBV28 with TRBJ1-4, with D possibly matching TRBD1 (5 bases). Germline CDR1 MDHEN, CDR2 SYDVKM. V lost 4 bases, J lost 7 bases, and 13 bases lay in between. The length of the CDR3 is 14 residues. CDR3 sequence (DNA): TGTGCCAGCAGTTCGACCGCGAGGGGTGAAAAACTGTTTTTT. As protein: CASSSTARGEKLFF.

This clone was counted only a few times. The chain uses TRBV4-1 and TRBJ2-7; D uncertain. The CDR3 has 15 amino acids. From germline, CDR1 is MGHRA and CDR2 YSYEKL. V shed 1 base and J shed 7 bases, with 17 bases lying between them. The CDR3 DNA reads TGCGCCAGCAGCCAAGGCATACACCCGATGAAAGAGCAGTACTTC. Protein product: CASSQGIHPMKEQYF.

The V gene is TRBV28, the J gene TRBJ2-4, with TRBD2 as a possible D gene (6 bases). Trimming pared 1 base from V and 1 base from J, leaving 23 bases between. The CDR3 contains 20 residues. Germline loops: CDR1 MDHEN, CDR2 SYDVKM. This CDR3 is CASSLFRGSAPTLAKNIQYF. CDR3 sequence (DNA): TGTGCCAGCAGTTTATTTCGGGGGTCGGCCCCCACGCTTGCCAAAAACATTCAGTACTTC.

V and J are TRBV28 and TRBJ2-7; TRBD2 matches at 7 bases. The CDR3 consists of 13 residues. The V gene's germline CDR1 is MDHEN and CDR2 SYDVKM. V shed 6 bases, J shed 3 bases, and the junction held 5 bases outside the gene matches. CDR3 sequence (DNA): TGTGCCAGCAGCCACGGGGGGATCTACGAGCAGTACTTC. It specifies CASSHGGIYEQYF.

The V gene is TRBV7-3, the J gene TRBJ2-5, with D tentatively TRBD2 (6 bases). The V gene lost 2 bases and the J gene lost 4 bases, with 17 bases spanning the gap. The germline V gene has CDR1 SGHTA and CDR2 FQGTGA. CDR3 length: 16 amino acids. The CDR3 loop reads CASSLRGPGRSETQYF. Written as DNA, the CDR3 is TGTGCCAGCAGCTTACGGGGACCAGGGAGGTCAGAGACCCAGTACTTC.

The chain recombines TRBV14 with TRBJ2-3; D unclear. This CDR3 is 12 amino acids long. Per the germline V gene, CDR1 is SGHDN and CDR2 is FVKESK. The V end was cut by 9 bases, the J end by 2 bases, with 9 bases between. The CDR3, as DNA: TGTGCCAGAAGAGAATCCACAGATACGCAGTATTTT. Translating it yields CARRESTDTQYF.

The genes are TRBV7-3 and TRBJ2-3, with 12 nucleotides matching TRBD2. CDR1 and CDR2 (germline): SGHTA, FQGTGA. The CDR3 is made up of 15 amino acids. The V segment lost 2 bases and the J segment 6 bases; nucleotides outside the gene matches: 3. The CDR3 coding sequence is TGTGCCAGCAGCTTATTTGGGACTAGCGGGGATACGCAGTATTTT. It encodes CASSLFGTSGDTQYF.

The sample holds a few counts of this clone. The V call is TRBV29-1, the J call TRBJ2-1, with 11 bases lining up with TRBD2. V shed 1 base and J 0 bases; nucleotides not matched to a gene: 8. This CDR3 region has 18 residues. Germline CDR1 is SQVTM and CDR2 is ANQGSEA. The chain's CDR3 is CSVEGLAGGRNSYNEQFF. The CDR3 DNA reads TGCAGCGTTGAAGGGCTAGCGGGAGGCCGCAACTCCTACAATGAGCAGTTCTTC.

V is TRBV28 and J is TRBJ1-4; weak D call: TRBD1 (6 bases). Germline-derived CDR1 and CDR2 are MDHEN and SYDVKM. The V gene lost 5 bases and the J gene lost 4 bases, with 17 bases spanning the gap. This CDR3 is built from 16 residues. The CDR3 bases are TGTGCCAGCAGTGGGCACGGGGTAGGGGGTAATGAAAAACTGTTTTTT. It specifies CASSGHGVGGNEKLFF.

The genes are TRBV27 and TRBJ1-1; the D is unclear. Germline loops: CDR1 MNHEY, CDR2 SMNVEV (reference sequence). CDR3 length: 11 amino acids. V was clipped by 6 bases and J by 5 bases, with 7 bases between them. The DNA of the CDR3 is TGTGCCAGCAGGGGGTATACTGAAGCTTTCTTT. It encodes CASRGYTEAFF.

This rearrangement joins TRBV28 to TRBJ2-7; the D gene is possibly TRBD2 (6 bases). Per germline, CDR1 MDHEN and CDR2 SYDVKM. Trimming stripped 6 bases from V and 4 bases from J, with 22 bases between. The CDR3 extends over 16 amino acids. CDR3 residues: CASSPRGAGQGYEQYF. The CDR3, as DNA: TGTGCCAGCAGCCCGCGGGGTGCAGGCCAAGGATACGAGCAGTACTTC.

The chain joins TRBV7-9 to TRBJ2-1, with D maybe TRBD2 (7 bases). CDR1 and CDR2 from the germline V gene are SEHNR and FQNEAQ (reference sequence). V was cut by 5 bases and J by 5 bases, with 10 bases left in between. The CDR3 runs 13 residues. CDR3 region: CASSRGGDNEQFF. The CDR3 nucleotides are TGTGCCAGCAGCCGAGGGGGGGACAATGAGCAGTTCTTC. Filled out from reference TRBV7-9 and TRBJ2-1, the complete variable domain reads DTGVSQNPRHKITKRGQNVTFRCDPISEHNRLYWYRQTLGQGPEFLTYFQNEAQLEKSRLLSDRFSAERPKGSFSTLEIQRTEQGDSAMYLCASSRGGDNEQFFGPGTRLTVL.

The V gene is TRBV19, the J gene TRBJ2-2, with no clear D. The CDR3 sequence is 12 residues long. The germline V gene encodes CDR1 LNHDA and CDR2 SQIVND (reference sequence). The germline V and J ends were trimmed by 2 bases and 6 bases, with 4 bases remaining between them. The CDR3, as DNA: TGTGCCAGTAGTATACTCTCCGGGGAGCTGTTTTTT. Its protein is CASSILSGELFF.

The chain joins TRBV24-1 to TRBJ2-2, with D uncertain. The V end was cut by 5 bases, the J end by 1 base, with 7 bases between. CDR1 and CDR2 (germline): KGHDR, SFDVKD. The CDR3 consists of 14 residues. The chain's CDR3 is CATSGVGNTGELFF. CDR3 DNA: TGTGCCACCAGTGGGGTAGGGAACACCGGGGAGCTGTTTTTT.

The gene calls are TRBV7-8 and TRBJ2-3; D is unclear. CDR1 is SGHVS and CDR2 is FQNEAQ in the germline V gene. V shed 5 bases and J shed 0 bases, with 9 bases lying between them. The CDR3 spans 14 residues. The CDR3 bases are TGTGCCAGCAGCCCTACACTGAGCACAGATACGCAGTATTTT. Its protein product is CASSPTLSTDTQYF.